Listed below are T cell receptor beta chains from one sample, sequenced in a study of PD-1 blockade in classical Hodgkin lymphoma. Clones were sequenced by immunoSEQ multiplex PCR, and TCRdb holds only the in-frame ones, with some missing. The sample has 30,000 or so clones, about four fifths seen once; the top ten hold approximately 18%. The sequencing here drew on peripheral blood mononuclear cells (PBMCs), taken before the fourth cycle of nivolumab. These receptors were obtained from a human donor with classical Hodgkin lymphoma. Each CDR3 is given with its conserved first and last residue. Each record gives: J gene, V gene, clone size, D gene, CDR3 DNA, CDR3 protein. The D gene is left open where the match is weak. Clone size is not always given. Where it is, it says once, few, many or a class for expanded clones.

TRBJ2-3 | TRBV4-1 | once | - | TGCGCCAGCAGCCAAGGATTTATCGGCGGGGCTACAGATACGCAGTATTTT | CASSQGFIGGATDTQYF
TRBJ2-2 | TRBV4-3 | once | TRBD1 | TGCGCCAGCAGCCCGCTGGGACAGTCAACCGGGGAGCTGTTTTTT | CASSPLGQSTGELFF
TRBJ2-7 | TRBV28 | once | - | TGTGCCAGCGTGGGGTGGGATAAGACCTACGAGCAGTACTTC | CASVGWDKTYEQYF
TRBJ1-1 | TRBV5-6 | - | - | TGTGCCAGCAGCGACTTTGGTGTGGGGGTTAGAAACACTGAAGCTTTCTTT | CASSDFGVGVRNTEAFF
TRBJ2-2 | TRBV4-3 | - | - | TGCGCCAGCAGCCAAGAGTCACTAGCCCACGGGGAGCTGTTTTTT | CASSQESLAHGELFF
TRBJ2-7 | TRBV5-1 | - | TRBD2 | TGCGCCAGCAGCTCCCTCCCGGTGGGAGGGAGAGGCCACGAGCAGTACTTC | CASSSLPVGGRGHEQYF
TRBJ2-1 | TRBV29-1 | - | TRBD2 | TGCAGCGTTGATCCGGGACTAGGAATCAATGAGCAGTTCTTC | CSVDPGLGINEQFF
TRBJ2-1 | TRBV19 | - | TRBD1 | TGTGCCGCCGCCCGGGACAGGGTAGGAAATGAGCAGTTCTTC | CAAARDRVGNEQFF
TRBJ1-2 | TRBV19 | - | - | TGTGCCAGTAGTTACCCCCCGGGGAGCTATGGCTACACCTTC | CASSYPPGSYGYTF
TRBJ1-1 | TRBV6-6 | few | - | TGTGCCAGCAGGATGAACACTGAAGCTTTCTTT | CASRMNTEAFF
TRBJ1-1 | TRBV28 | once | - | TGTGCCAGCAGTTTATTTACAGGAGGGTTCAAGAACACTGAAGCTTTCTTT | CASSLFTGGFKNTEAFF
TRBJ2-5 | TRBV20-1 | - | - | TGCAGTGCTCAGCATCAAGAGACCCAGTACTTC | CSAQHQETQYF
TRBJ2-1 | TRBV7-3 | few | TRBD2 | TGTGCCAGCAGCCCATATCGGACTAGCGGGAATGAGCAGTTCTTC | CASSPYRTSGNEQFF
TRBJ2-7 | TRBV5-4 | - | - | TGTGCCAGCAGCTTGAGGTACCCCGGCCCCTACGAGCAGTACTTC | CASSLRYPGPYEQYF
TRBJ1-1 | TRBV19 | - | - | TGTGCCAGTAGTATAGCAGGGAAAGCTTTCTTT | CASSIAGKAFF
TRBJ1-1 | TRBV27 | - | - | TGTGCCAGCAGTTTAGTGGGCGCGGGCACTGAAGCTTTCTTT | CASSLVGAGTEAFF
TRBJ2-1 | TRBV10-3 | - | - | TGTGCCATCAGTGTCCAACGGGGCCCCGACAATGAGCAGTTCTTC | CAISVQRGPDNEQFF
TRBJ2-7 | TRBV19 | - | TRBD1 | TGTGCCAGTATGGAGACAGGGGACTACGAGCAGTACTTC | CASMETGDYEQYF
TRBJ2-1 | TRBV7-6 | - | TRBD2 | TGTGCCAGCAGCGCCCTAGCGGGGGGTCGCAATGAGCAGTTCTTC | CASSALAGGRNEQFF
TRBJ1-5 | TRBV5-6 | once | - | TGTGCCAGCAGCTTTGACCGGGACATCCCACAGCCCCAGCATTTT | CASSFDRDIPQPQHF
TRBJ2-1 | TRBV11-2 | once | - | TGTGCCAGCAGCTTAATCCGGGGGGCCCGCAATGAGCAGTTCTTC | CASSLIRGARNEQFF
TRBJ1-4 | TRBV10-3 | once | - | TGTGCCATCAGTGAGCGAGGGTCCCGAGACCCTAATGAAAAACTGTTTTTT | CAISERGSRDPNEKLFF
TRBJ1-1 | TRBV5-4 | - | TRBD1 | TGTGCCAGCAGCTCAGGACAGGGGAAGACTTTCTTT | CASSSGQGKTFF
TRBJ1-2 | TRBV6-5 | - | - | TGTGCCAGCAGTTACTCGGGACCTTGGAATGGCTACACCTTC | CASSYSGPWNGYTF
TRBJ2-7 | TRBV27 | - | - | TGTGCCAGCAGTTTGGCTGGGGGTAGCTCCTACGAGCAGTACTTC | CASSLAGGSSYEQYF